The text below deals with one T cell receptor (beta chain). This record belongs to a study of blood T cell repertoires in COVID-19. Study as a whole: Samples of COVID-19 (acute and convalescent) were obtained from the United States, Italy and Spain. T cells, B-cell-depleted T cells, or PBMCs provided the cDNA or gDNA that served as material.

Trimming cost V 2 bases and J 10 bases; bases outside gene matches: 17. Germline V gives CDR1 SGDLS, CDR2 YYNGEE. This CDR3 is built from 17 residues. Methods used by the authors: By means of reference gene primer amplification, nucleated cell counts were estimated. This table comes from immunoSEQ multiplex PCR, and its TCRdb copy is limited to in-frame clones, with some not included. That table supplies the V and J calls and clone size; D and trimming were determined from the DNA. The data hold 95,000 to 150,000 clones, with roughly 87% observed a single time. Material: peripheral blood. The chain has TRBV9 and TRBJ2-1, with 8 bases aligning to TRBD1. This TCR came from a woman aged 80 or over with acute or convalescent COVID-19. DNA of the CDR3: TGTGCCAGCAGCGTTAACAGCGACAGGGGTCTTATTGGGGAGCAGTTCTTC. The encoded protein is CASSVNSDRGLIGEQFF.